This T cell receptor (beta chain) was profiled in a study of blood T cell repertoires in COVID-19. Whole-study context: Italy, Spain and the United States were the sources of the convalescent and acute COVID-19 samples. In each case, the material was cDNA or gDNA derived from T cells, B-cell-depleted T cells, or PBMCs.

Germline CDR1 reads GTSNPN; CDR2 reads SVGIG (reference sequence). The CDR3 consists of 15 residues. V lost 1 base, J lost 5 bases, and 14 bases lay in between. In the original workflow: Reference gene primer amplification gave nucleated cell count estimates. Generated by immunoSEQ multiplex PCR, the TCRdb table keeps only in-frame clones and is missing some. V, J and clone size derive from that table, while D and trimming were established from the DNA sequence. The repertoire consists of 60,000 or so clones, with 60% to 80% occurring once and the leading ten covering roughly 3.2%. This rearrangement joins TRBV30 to TRBJ1-4; a possible D gene is TRBD1 (6 bases). The sequenced material came from peripheral blood. The sequence derives from a man aged 60 to 75 with acute or convalescent COVID-19. The CDR3 loop reads CAWSATGNPNEKLFF. The CDR3 nucleotides are TGTGCCTGGAGTGCAACAGGGAATCCCAATGAAAAACTGTTTTTT. The full variable domain, in which reference TRBV30 and TRBJ1-4 provide the parts outside the CDR3, is SQTIHQWPATLVQPVGSPLSLECTVEGTSNPNLYWYRQAAGRGLQLLFYSVGIGQISSEVPQNLSASRPQDRQFILSSKKLLLSDSGFYLCAWSATGNPNEKLFFGSGTQLSVL.